What follows are 32 T cell receptor beta chains derived from one specimen sequenced in a study of shared clonotypes between healthy human individuals. Here immunoSEQ multiplex PCR was the method, and the copy in TCRdb shows in-frame clones only, minus some. The repertoire holds approximately 2.4 million clones, with approximately 95% as singletons. Sample: naive CD4+ T cells sorted from blood. Documented subset: CD45RA+ positively selected. The receptors were sampled from a man in his late teens or twenties in good health.

The chain couples TRBV9 to TRBJ2-5, with 11 bases lining up with TRBD1. This CDR3 has 17 amino acids. Looked up from germline, CDR1 is SGDLS and CDR2 is YYNGEE. V dropped 0 bases and J dropped 5; count of bases not matched to a gene: 9. The CDR3 is CASSVAPWDRGEETQYF. DNA for the CDR3: TGTGCCAGCAGCGTAGCTCCCTGGGACAGGGGGGAGGAGACCCAGTACTTC. Full variable domain (outside the CDR3, taken from reference TRBV9 and TRBJ2-5): DSGVTQTPKHLITATGQRVTLRCSPRSGDLSVYWYQQSLDQGLQFLIQYYNGEERAKGNILERFSAQQFPDLHSELNLSSLELGDSALYFCASSVAPWDRGEETQYFGPGTRLLVL.

The chain employs TRBV2 and TRBJ1-2; no reliable D call. The V end was cut by 11 bases, the J end by 8 bases, with 15 bases between. The CDR3 extends over 11 amino acids. The germline gives CDR1 SNHLY, CDR2 FYNNEI. Here the CDR3 reads CASRASRGYTF. In nucleotides, the CDR3 is TGTGCCTCTCGGGCCTCCCGAGGCTACACCTTC.

This chain links TRBV29-1 with TRBJ2-1; 12 bases fit TRBD2. Germline lookup yields CDR1 SQVTM and CDR2 ANQGSEA. The CDR3 runs to 13 residues. As DNA, the CDR3 is TGCACCGGAACTAGCGGGGGGTTCAATGAGCAGTTCTTC. Its protein product is CTGTSGGFNEQFF.

The V gene is TRBV18, the J gene TRBJ2-1; 10 bases line up with TRBD2. The CDR3 is made up of 17 amino acids. V lost 0 bases and J lost 4; bases outside the gene matches: 6. Looked up from germline, CDR1 is KGHSH and CDR2 is LQKENI. The CDR3 loop reads CASSPPGAGGPYNEQFF. The CDR3 DNA reads as TGTGCCAGCTCACCACCTGGAGCGGGAGGGCCATACAATGAGCAGTTCTTC.

This clone appeared once. This sequence joins TRBV13 and TRBJ2-5; 10 nucleotides agree with TRBD2. After removal of 5 bases from V and 0 bases from J, the junction contained 6 bases not matched to a gene. The CDR3 has 16 amino acids. CDR1 and CDR2 (germline): PRHDT, FYEKMQ (reference sequence). The CDR3 sequence: CASSTTSGMNQETQYF. CDR3 DNA: TGTGCCAGCAGCACCACTAGCGGGATGAACCAAGAGACCCAGTACTTC.

The chain has TRBV6-5 and TRBJ1-5, with D possibly TRBD1 on 5 matching bases. CDR3 size: 14 residues. Trimming took off 6 bases at V and 2 bases at J, with 11 bases between the two ends. The germline gives CDR1 MNHEY, CDR2 SVGAGI. CDR3 residues: CASRQGRGNQPQHF. Written as DNA, the CDR3 is TGTGCCAGCAGGCAGGGTCGAGGCAATCAGCCCCAGCATTTT.

The gene calls are TRBV7-9 and TRBJ2-1; 14 nucleotides agree with TRBD2. The CDR3 runs to 16 residues. Germline V gene lookup returns CDR1 SEHNR and CDR2 FQNEAQ (reference sequence). Losses at the gene ends were 1 base for V and 8 bases for J; bases not matched to a gene: 4. The CDR3: CASSLVTSGGADEQFF. In DNA form, the CDR3 reads TGTGCCAGCAGCTTAGTGACTAGCGGGGGGGCAGATGAGCAGTTCTTC.

The rearrangement joins TRBV5-1 to TRBJ2-3; D possibly corresponds to TRBD1 (7 bases). The germline V and J ends were trimmed by 4 bases and 2 bases, with 14 bases remaining between them. The CDR3 has 15 residues. Germline loops: CDR1 SGHRS, CDR2 YFSETQ. As DNA, the CDR3 is TGCGCCAGCAGCGTTGGCAGGGGGGACACAGATACGCAGTATTTT. This sequence encodes CASSVGRGDTDTQYF.

The genes are TRBV6-6 and TRBJ2-2; D unclear. V was pared by 5 bases and J by 2 bases, with 15 bases between. Germline V gene sequence: CDR1 MNHNY, CDR2 SVGAGI (reference sequence). The CDR3 sequence is 16 residues long. CDR3 protein: CASSTGRTVNTGELFF. Written as DNA, the CDR3 is TGTGCCAGCAGTACCGGACGTACCGTCAACACCGGGGAGCTGTTTTTT.

The CDR3, as DNA: TGTGCCAGCTCACGAAATCCCGGGACTAGCCCCGGGGAGCTGTTTTTT. Amino acid sequence: CASSRNPGTSPGELFF. V usage is TRBV18 and J usage is TRBJ2-2; 9 nucleotides match TRBD2. CDR3 length equals 16 residues. Losses at the gene ends were 4 bases for V and 6 bases for J; bases not matched to a gene: 9. The germline V gene has CDR1 KGHSH and CDR2 LQKENI.

The chain employs TRBV10-2 and TRBJ2-2; D uncertain. V was shortened by 0 bases and J by 6 bases, with 5 bases between the two germline ends. There are 13 residues in the CDR3. Germline lookup yields CDR1 WSHSY and CDR2 SAAADI. Written as DNA, the CDR3 is TGCGCCAGCAGTGAGTCGGGTCCCGGGGAGCTGTTTTTT. Its protein is CASSESGPGELFF.

V usage is TRBV5-4 and J usage is TRBJ1-1; D not resolved. This CDR3 contains 12 residues. Germline loops: CDR1 SGHNT, CDR2 YYREEE (reference sequence). Trimming took 4 bases from V and 6 from J, leaving 10 bases between them. The CDR3 region has the DNA TGTGCCAGCAGCCAGATGGGCGCTGAAGCTTTCTTT. Amino acids: CASSQMGAEAFF.

Comments on this clone: Different DNA sequences within this sample yield the same CDR3. The genes are TRBV5-1 and TRBJ1-4; D not resolved. This CDR3 has 14 residues. Trimming removed 0 bases from V and 3 bases from J, with 6 bases in between. Looked up from germline, CDR1 is SGHRS and CDR2 is YFSETQ. As DNA, the CDR3 is TGCGCCAGCAGCTTGGGGGGTCCTAATGAAAAACTGTTTTTT. This encodes CASSLGGPNEKLFF.

The chain links TRBV19 to TRBJ1-1, with a tentative D call TRBD1 (6 bases). V lost 4 bases to trimming and J lost 0 bases, with 12 bases between them. The CDR3 runs 15 residues. CDR1 and CDR2 (germline): LNHDA, SQIVND (reference sequence). The CDR3 sequence: CASSTWQGMNTEAFF. The CDR3 region has the DNA TGTGCCAGTAGTACGTGGCAGGGGATGAACACTGAAGCTTTCTTT.

A note on this clone: Additional DNA sequences in this sample encode the identical CDR3. The chain carries TRBV7-2 and TRBJ2-7, with TRBD2 identical over 8 bases. CDR1 SGHTA and CDR2 FQGNSA come from the germline V gene. The CDR3 contains 12 residues. The CDR3 loop is CASSAGAYEQYF. The DNA of the CDR3 is TGTGCTAGCTCAGCGGGAGCCTACGAGCAGTACTTC.

This clone was seen once. The J gene is TRBJ2-4, the V gene TRBV5-4; either TRBD1 or TRBD2 may fit D (5 bases each). Germline CDR1 and CDR2: SGHNT and YYREEE (reference sequence). CDR3 size: 16 residues. V was shortened by 4 bases and J by 0 bases, with 14 bases between the two germline ends. The CDR3 sequence is CASSPRGDPAKNIQYF. The CDR3 DNA follows: TGTGCCAGCAGCCCTAGGGGAGATCCAGCCAAAAACATTCAGTACTTC.

The chain carries TRBV6-6 and TRBJ2-3; D possibly corresponds to TRBD2 (5 bases). The ends were cut back, 8 bases at V and 4 bases at J, with 13 bases in the middle. The CDR3 length is 13 residues. Germline V gene sequence: CDR1 MNHNY, CDR2 SVGAGI (reference sequence). CDR3 loop: CASFRTRADTQYF. The CDR3 region has the DNA TGTGCCAGCTTTCGGACTCGGGCAGATACGCAGTATTTT.

The chain joins TRBV7-9 to TRBJ1-2; the D gene is possibly TRBD1 (5 bases). Germline-derived CDR1 and CDR2 are SEHNR and FQNEAQ (reference sequence). The V end was cut by 3 bases, the J end by 7 bases, with 21 bases between. The CDR3 is 16 amino acids. The DNA for the CDR3 is TGTGCCAGCAGCTTTAAGTCTTCGGTGGGGGAGGCTGGCTACACCTTC. It specifies CASSFKSSVGEAGYTF.

The table lists this clone with a count of one. This CDR3 reads CASSLRGRVIANEKLFF. In DNA form, the CDR3 reads TGTGCCAGCAGTTTAAGAGGCAGGGTGATAGCTAATGAAAAACTGTTTTTT. The chain couples TRBV27 to TRBJ1-4, with a tentative D call TRBD1 (5 bases). Trimming pared 2 bases from V and 3 bases from J, leaving 16 bases between. The germline gives CDR1 MNHEY, CDR2 SMNVEV (reference sequence). This CDR3 is 17 amino acids long. The complete variable domain, with remaining parts taken from reference TRBV27 and TRBJ1-4, reads EAQVTQNPRYLITVTGKKLTVTCSQNMNHEYMSWYRQDPGLGLRQIYYSMNVEVTDKGDVPEGYKVSRKEKRNFPLILESPSPNQTSLYFCASSLRGRVIANEKLFFGSGTQLSVL.

The gene calls are TRBV7-6 and TRBJ2-5; a weak D match, TRBD2 (5 bases). The germline V and J ends were trimmed by 5 bases and 4 bases, with 14 bases remaining between them. Germline CDR1 reads SGHVS; CDR2 reads FNYEAQ. CDR3 size: 14 residues. This CDR3 reads CASSLRAGRETQYF. For the CDR3, the DNA is TGTGCCAGCAGCCTACGGGCGGGCCGAGAGACCCAGTACTTC.

The V gene is TRBV21-1, the J gene TRBJ2-1; whether TRBD1, the table's D call, matches the DNA was not checked. TRBV21-1 corresponds to a pseudogene. The CDR3 consists of 18 residues. The CDR3 nucleotides read TGTGCCAGCAGCAAAGGGGACAGACAAGATAGCTCCTACAATGAGCAGTTCTTC. Protein product: CASSKGDRQDSSYNEQFF.

V and J are TRBV6-6 and TRBJ1-4, with D perhaps TRBD1 (6 bases). Trimming shortened V by 5 bases and J by 5 bases, and 18 bases separated the two germline ends. Germline assignment: CDR1 MNHNY and CDR2 SVGAGI (reference sequence). The CDR3 has 16 amino acids. The CDR3 loop is CASSGAWAGVNEKLFF. In DNA form, the CDR3 reads TGTGCCAGCAGTGGGGCGTGGGCAGGGGTCAATGAAAAACTGTTTTTT.

V is TRBV6-1 and J is TRBJ2-3; weak D call: TRBD2 (7 bases). The V end lost 2 bases, the J end lost 5 bases, and 17 bases lay between the germline ends. The CDR3 consists of 16 residues. Germline CDR1 MNHNS, CDR2 SASEGT. This CDR3 is CASSETWRGGVDTQYF. The DNA of the CDR3 is TGTGCCAGCAGTGAAACTTGGAGGGGGGGTGTAGATACGCAGTATTTT.

In nucleotides, the CDR3 is TGCGCCAGCAGCCAAGATACGTACAGGGTGGGCTATGGCTACACCTTC. This translates into CASSQDTYRVGYGYTF. The rearrangement uses TRBV4-3 and TRBJ1-2, with D perhaps TRBD1 (6 bases). This CDR3 region has 16 residues. The germline V and J ends were trimmed by 0 bases and 4 bases, with 15 bases remaining between them. The germline gives CDR1 LGHNA, CDR2 YSLEER.

The rearrangement joins TRBV5-1 to TRBJ1-4; 11 bases are a match to TRBD1. The V gene end was trimmed by 4 bases and the J gene end by 6 bases; junction bases not matched to a gene: 5. There are 15 residues in the CDR3. CDR1 is SGHRS and CDR2 is YFSETQ in the germline V gene. CDR3 DNA sequence: TGCGCCAGCAGCGGGACGGGACAGGGGGATGAAAAACTGTTTTTT. It specifies CASSGTGQGDEKLFF.

On this clone itself: The junction shows a germline mismatch at one end, possibly a read error. The CDR3 region has the DNA TGCAGTGCTAGTGGGGAATACGAGCAATACTTC. Protein sequence: CSASGEYEQYF. V gene TRBV20-1 combines with J gene TRBJ2-7; D gene unclear. The V gene's germline CDR1 is DFQATT and CDR2 SNEGSKA (reference sequence). The CDR3 sequence is 11 residues long.

The chain carries TRBV9 and TRBJ1-1; D is perhaps TRBD1 (6 bases). The CDR3 is 16 amino acids. Trimming took off 0 bases at V and 2 bases at J, with 14 bases between the two ends. From germline, CDR1 is SGDLS and CDR2 YYNGEE. DNA of the CDR3: TGTGCCAGCAGCGTAGGGCAGGGCAGGGGAAACACTGAAGCTTTCTTT. Translating it yields CASSVGQGRGNTEAFF.

The rearrangement joins TRBV7-2 to TRBJ2-1; possibly TRBD2 for D (7 bases). The CDR3 consists of 18 residues. Germline-derived CDR1 and CDR2 are SGHTA and FQGNSA. V was pared by 2 bases and J by 7 bases, with 24 bases between. CDR3: CASSLRGLRGGLWNEQFF. DNA of the CDR3: TGTGCCAGCAGCTTAAGAGGTTTGAGGGGGGGCCTCTGGAATGAGCAGTTCTTC.

This sequence joins TRBV11-2 and TRBJ1-2; TRBD1 might be the D (6 bases). Deletions cut 6 bases from V and 3 bases from J, with 14 bases between. CDR1 is SGHAT and CDR2 is FQNNGV in the germline V gene. The CDR3 extends over 14 amino acids. CDR3 bases: TGTGCCAGCAGGAAACAGGGTAATTACTATGGCTACACCTTC. Protein: CASRKQGNYYGYTF.

For the CDR3, the DNA is TGTGCCACCTCAAGACTAGCGGGGGGCCCTCGAGAGACCCAGTACTTC. This encodes CATSRLAGGPRETQYF. V gene TRBV15 combines with J gene TRBJ2-5, with TRBD2 matching over 13 bases. The junction had 10 bases not matched to a gene; V was cut back by 8 bases and J by 4 bases. The CDR3 has 16 amino acids. The V gene's germline CDR1 is LNHNV and CDR2 YYDKDF (reference sequence).

The rearrangement links TRBV19 to TRBJ1-4, with D hard to call. This CDR3 is built from 13 residues. Trimming removed 5 bases from V and 8 bases from J, with 12 bases in between. CDR1 and CDR2 (germline): LNHDA, SQIVND (reference sequence). Here the CDR3 reads CASSPRTREKLFF. CDR3 DNA sequence: TGTGCCAGTAGTCCTAGGACGAGGGAAAAACTGTTTTTT.

The genes are TRBV5-1 and TRBJ2-7; the D call may be TRBD1 or TRBD2 (6 bases each). This CDR3 contains 15 residues. CDR1 is SGHRS and CDR2 is YFSETQ in the germline V gene. The germline V and J ends were trimmed by 1 base and 2 bases, with 13 bases remaining between them. The CDR3 DNA reads TGCGCCAGCAGCTTGAATAGGGGGGCCCCCTACGAGCAGTACTTC. Translation: CASSLNRGAPYEQYF.